The 24 T cell receptor beta chains in this list originate from one sample, sequenced in a study of STAT5B mutations in CD4+ large granular lymphocyte leukemia. Here immunoSEQ multiplex PCR was the method, and the copy in TCRdb shows in-frame clones only, minus some. The table records roughly 48,000 clones, roughly two thirds of them present only once. Material for sequencing was CD4+ T cells from blood buffy coats. Every receptor here comes from a human donor in good health.

This chain links TRBV5-1 with TRBJ1-5; possible D gene TRBD1, 5 bases. CDR1 and CDR2 from the germline V gene are SGHRS and YFSETQ. The CDR3 is 15 amino acids. V was clipped by 0 bases and J by 0 bases, with 7 bases between them. CDR3 protein: CASSLGGNSNQPQHF. CDR3 DNA sequence: TGCGCCAGCAGCTTGGGGGGGAATAGCAATCAGCCCCAGCATTTT.

The V and J genes are TRBV30 and TRBJ1-1; D is uncertain. With 0 bases removed from V and 11 bases from J, the gap between germline ends came to 10 bases. This CDR3 is built from 11 residues. Germline loops: CDR1 GTSNPN, CDR2 SVGIG (reference sequence). This CDR3 is CAWSVRTWAFF. In DNA, the CDR3 is TGTGCCTGGAGTGTTCGGACGTGGGCTTTCTTT.

This chain links TRBV28 with TRBJ2-7, with D uncertain. Germline assignment: CDR1 MDHEN and CDR2 SYDVKM. V was clipped by 2 bases and J by 7 bases, with 12 bases between them. The CDR3 consists of 13 residues. The CDR3 DNA is TGTGCCAGCAGTTTACCAACGTATCGAGAGCAGTACTTC. Translation: CASSLPTYREQYF. The whole variable domain, remainder taken from reference TRBV28 and TRBJ2-7, is DVKVTQSSRYLVKRTGEKVFLECVQDMDHENMFWYRQDPGLGLRLIYFSYDVKMKEKGDIPEGYSVSREKKERFSLILESASTNQTSMYLCASSLPTYREQYFGPGTRLTVT.

This rearrangement joins TRBV5-4 to TRBJ1-1, with D maybe TRBD1 (6 bases). Germline V lookup: CDR1 SGHNT, CDR2 YYREEE (reference sequence). Deletions cut 6 bases from V and 1 base from J, with 13 bases between. This CDR3 has 14 amino acids. Written as DNA, the CDR3 is TGTGCCAGCACCTTTAAGGACAGGAACACTGAAGCTTTCTTT. Translated: CASTFKDRNTEAFF.

The chain carries TRBV5-1 and TRBJ2-7, with 7 bases that match TRBD1. The V and J ends lost 0 bases and 6 bases, in that order; junction bases with no gene match: 6. Per germline, CDR1 SGHRS and CDR2 YFSETQ. This CDR3 is built from 14 residues. The CDR3 protein is CASSLGQGSGEQYF. DNA for the CDR3: TGCGCCAGCAGCTTGGGACAGGGTTCAGGCGAGCAGTACTTC.

The chain uses TRBV5-1 and TRBJ2-1, with TRBD2 matching over 9 bases. This CDR3 region has 14 residues. Germline CDR1 reads SGHRS; CDR2 reads YFSETQ. The V and J ends lost 5 bases and 7 bases, in that order; junction bases with no gene match: 7. CDR3 in amino acids: CASRPSGADNEQFF. In nucleotides, the CDR3 is TGCGCCAGCAGACCTAGCGGGGCTGATAATGAGCAGTTCTTC.

This clone came up a few times. V and J are TRBV7-9 and TRBJ1-3; unclear D gene. Germline loops: CDR1 SEHNR, CDR2 FQNEAQ (reference sequence). Trimming pared 6 bases from V and 7 bases from J, leaving 10 bases between. The CDR3 covers 12 residues. CDR3 sequence: CASRRQSNTIYF. DNA for the CDR3: TGTGCCAGCAGGAGGCAGAGTAACACCATATATTTT.

The rearrangement links TRBV25-1 to TRBJ2-7; 7 nucleotides agree with TRBD1. V was clipped by 5 bases and J by 4 bases; unmatched bases: 8. This CDR3 has 14 amino acids. The germline V gene encodes CDR1 MGHDK and CDR2 SYGVNS. CDR3 sequence: CASSRTGVVYEQYF. The CDR3 bases are TGTGCCAGCAGTCGTACAGGGGTAGTGTACGAGCAGTACTTC.

This clone appeared once. V usage is TRBV7-2 and J usage is TRBJ2-3; a possible D gene is TRBD2 (6 bases). The length of the CDR3 is 15 residues. CDR1 is SGHTA and CDR2 is FQGNSA in the germline V gene. The V and J ends lost 1 base and 5 bases respectively, with 13 bases between them. The CDR3 loop reads CASSLDAARGDTQYF. CDR3 nucleotide sequence: TGTGCCAGCAGCTTAGACGCGGCGCGGGGAGATACGCAGTATTTT.

This rearrangement joins TRBV19 to TRBJ1-6; D gene uncertain. Trimming removed 1 base from V and 10 bases from J, with 17 bases in between. This CDR3 is 16 amino acids long. CDR1 is LNHDA and CDR2 is SQIVND in the germline V gene (reference sequence). CDR3 in amino acids: CASSIAVEDLRSPLHF. CDR3 in DNA: TGTGCCAGTAGTATAGCGGTTGAGGACCTTCGGTCACCCCTCCACTTT.

The table lists this clone with a few counts. The chain has TRBV10-3 and TRBJ1-1; 7 bases agree with TRBD1. V lost 3 bases, J lost 6 bases, and 4 bases stayed unmatched. This CDR3 has 13 amino acids. From germline, CDR1 is ENHRY and CDR2 SYGVKD. Here the CDR3 reads CAISDGRGPEAFF. For the CDR3, the DNA is TGTGCCATCAGTGACGGGAGGGGGCCTGAAGCTTTCTTT.

The chain carries TRBV27 and TRBJ2-5; TRBD2 aligns across 12 bases. The CDR3 has 17 residues. CDR1 MNHEY and CDR2 SMNVEV come from the germline V gene (reference sequence). V gave up 3 bases and J gave up 5 bases; unmatched junction bases: 10. The CDR3 loop is CASSLLPSGGGQETQYF. The CDR3 region has the DNA TGTGCCAGCAGTTTGCTGCCTAGCGGGGGGGGGCAGGAGACCCAGTACTTC.

This chain uses TRBV7-9 with TRBJ1-2; tentative D call: TRBD1 (5 bases). V was pared by 5 bases and J by 4 bases, with 14 bases between. Germline V lookup: CDR1 SEHNR, CDR2 FQNEAQ (reference sequence). The CDR3 totals 14 residues. The CDR3 DNA reads TGTGCCAGCAGCGCTACCGGACAAACCTATGGCTACACCTTC. This encodes CASSATGQTYGYTF.

V usage is TRBV19 and J usage is TRBJ1-1; 8 bases line up with TRBD1. The CDR3 extends over 18 amino acids. Trimming took 5 bases from V and 5 from J; bases not matched to a gene: 19. Germline V gene lookup returns CDR1 LNHDA and CDR2 SQIVND (reference sequence). The CDR3 DNA sequence: TGTGCCAGTAGTGATAATCAGATCGGGACAGGAGGGGAGACTGAAGCTTTCTTT. It encodes CASSDNQIGTGGETEAFF.

V gene TRBV19 combines with J gene TRBJ1-2; no reliable D call. The CDR3 totals 12 residues. Germline V gene lookup returns CDR1 LNHDA and CDR2 SQIVND (reference sequence). V lost 3 bases, J lost 8 bases, and 10 bases lay in between. The CDR3 loop is CASSIPLQGYTF. In DNA, the CDR3 is TGTGCCAGTAGTATCCCCCTGCAAGGCTACACCTTC.

This clone has only a few counts. This chain uses TRBV27 with TRBJ1-1; D gene ambiguous. Germline values: CDR1 MNHEY, CDR2 SMNVEV (reference sequence). Trimming left V 6 bases short and J 1 base short, with 9 bases between. The CDR3 consists of 13 residues. CDR3 loop: CASRPLENTEAFF. Here the CDR3 DNA reads TGTGCCAGCAGACCACTAGAGAACACTGAAGCTTTCTTT.

V and J are TRBV11-2 and TRBJ1-1; the D is unclear. Per germline, CDR1 SGHAT and CDR2 FQNNGV. The CDR3 runs to 12 residues. V lost 1 base and J 5 bases, leaving 5 bases between the germline ends. For the CDR3, the DNA is TGTGCCAGCAGCTTAGCTGGGACTGAAGCTTTCTTT. This encodes CASSLAGTEAFF.

The J gene is TRBJ2-5, the V gene TRBV7-2; D perhaps matches TRBD1 (6 bases). This CDR3 has 14 amino acids. V lost 2 bases and J 5 bases, leaving 12 bases between the germline ends. Germline CDR1 reads SGHTA; CDR2 reads FQGNSA. This CDR3 reads CASSLQPRGETQYF. The CDR3 DNA is TGTGCCAGCAGCTTACAACCGAGGGGGGAGACCCAGTACTTC.

This chain joins TRBV5-1 and TRBJ2-1, with 8 bases aligning to TRBD1. V lost 4 bases to trimming and J lost 5 bases; unmatched junction nucleotides: 8. The germline V gene encodes CDR1 SGHRS and CDR2 YFSETQ. CDR3 size: 15 residues. The chain's CDR3 is CASSPDRGSHNEQFF. In DNA form, the CDR3 reads TGCGCCAGCAGCCCAGACAGGGGATCCCACAATGAGCAGTTCTTC. Full variable domain (remainder filled in from reference TRBV5-1 and TRBJ2-1): KAGVTQTPRYLIKTRGQQVTLSCSPISGHRSVSWYQQTPGQGLQFLFEYFSETQRNKGNFPGRFSGRQFSNSRSEMNVSTLELGDSALYLCASSPDRGSHNEQFFGPGTRLTVL.

This chain connects TRBV5-1 to TRBJ2-1; 8 bases agree with TRBD2. The CDR3 contains 17 residues. Germline V gene data show CDR1 as SGHRS and CDR2 as YFSETQ. The J segment lost 0 bases and the V segment lost 0 bases, leaving 5 bases of the junction unmatched. The CDR3: CASSLGAGGPSYNEQFF. In DNA, the CDR3 is TGCGCCAGCAGCTTGGGTGCGGGGGGCCCCTCCTACAATGAGCAGTTCTTC.

A few counts support this clone. The chain has TRBV18 and TRBJ2-4; D might be TRBD1 or TRBD2, each matching 5 bases. Deletions cut 6 bases from V and 8 bases from J, with 17 bases between. The germline V gene encodes CDR1 KGHSH and CDR2 LQKENI. The CDR3 is 14 amino acids. The CDR3 sequence: CASSKGRTLDIQYF. CDR3 DNA sequence: TGTGCCAGCTCTAAGGGACGCACCCTGGACATTCAGTACTTC.

The chain carries TRBV19 and TRBJ1-2, with TRBD1 as a possible D gene (6 bases). Trimming took off 10 bases at V and 5 bases at J, with 20 bases between the two ends. This CDR3 contains 14 residues. The germline V gene has CDR1 LNHDA and CDR2 SQIVND (reference sequence). The CDR3 bases are TGTGCCACCGGTAGCGGGGGGCTCGTTTATGGCTACACCTTC. Translation gives CATGSGGLVYGYTF.

J is TRBJ2-2 and V is TRBV6-1; 9 positions agree with TRBD2. The germline gives CDR1 MNHNS, CDR2 SASEGT. There are 15 residues in the CDR3. The junction had 7 bases not matched to a gene; V was cut back by 6 bases and J by 5 bases. The CDR3: CASRVTSGRTGELFF. The CDR3 coding sequence is TGTGCCAGCAGGGTGACTAGCGGAAGGACCGGGGAGCTGTTTTTT.

This chain joins TRBV18 and TRBJ1-1; D not resolved. CDR3 length: 13 amino acids. The V end lost 3 bases, the J end lost 10 bases, and 15 bases lay between the germline ends. CDR1 is KGHSH and CDR2 is LQKENI in the germline V gene. The DNA of the CDR3 is TGTGCCAGCTCACCGGCTGAGACCCGCGGAGCTTTCTTT. Translating gives CASSPAETRGAFF.